This T cell receptor beta chain was obtained from a study of T cell responses to AZD1222 COVID-19 vaccine. About the study: Investigators merged groups given second doses at roughly 4 or roughly 12 weeks. Study observations and caveats: Across the whole spike, CD4 TCRs peaked at regions 160-218 and 743-854. The study reported that nearly half of spike-specific TCRs target unmutated variant regions. At baseline, just five to seven AZD1222 recipients tested seropositive.

Here immunoSEQ multiplex PCR was the method, and the copy in TCRdb shows in-frame clones only, minus some. The sample includes approximately 70,000 clones, 85% of them seen just once. As regards this clone: No antigen is known for it. One end of the junction varies from germline; a read error may be responsible. Other nucleotide sequences in the sample specify the same CDR3.

The TCR sequence derives from an adult in good health. The sample in question was peripheral blood, obtained on day 0 of AZD1222 vaccination.

The CDR3 sequence is CASSRDRAGKSYEQYF. The CDR3 bases are TGTGCCAGCAGCCGGGACCGAGCCGGCAAGTCCTATGAGCAGTACTTC. The genes are TRBV5-8 and TRBJ2-7; TRBD1 or TRBD2 may be the D gene (5 bases each). The germline CDR1 and CDR2 sequences are SGHTS and YDEGEE. The CDR3 has 16 residues. Complete variable domain (other parts from reference TRBV5-8 and TRBJ2-7): EAGVTQSPTHLIKTRGQQATLRCSPISGHTSVYWYQQALGLGLQFLLWYDEGEERNRGNFPPRFSGRQFPNYSSELNVNALELEDSALYLCASSRDRAGKSYEQYFGPGTRLTVT.